Below, 28 T cell receptor beta chains from the same sample are listed, as sequenced in a study of blood T cell repertoires in COVID-19. Here immunoSEQ multiplex PCR was the method, and the copy in TCRdb shows in-frame clones only, minus some. The sample lists approximately 120,000 clones, about 83% seen once, with 10% to 15% in the top ten. Sequencing input: peripheral blood. All receptors derive from a man aged 60 to 69 with acute or convalescent COVID-19.

The chain employs TRBV6-5 and TRBJ2-7; tentatively, D is TRBD1 (7 bases). The CDR3 contains 13 residues. CDR1 is MNHEY, CDR2 SVGAGI, per germline. The germline V and J ends were trimmed by 6 bases and 4 bases, with 13 bases remaining between them. DNA for the CDR3: TGTGCCAGCAGACCCAGGGGGGAATACGAGCAGTACTTC. Translated, it gives CASRPRGEYEQYF.

This chain connects TRBV6-5 to TRBJ2-7, with TRBD1 matching over 10 bases. V lost 2 bases, J lost 6 bases, and 4 bases stayed unmatched. Germline CDR1 and CDR2: MNHEY and SVGAGI. The CDR3 loop spans 14 amino acids. CDR3 region: CASSYGDRGGEQYF. As DNA, the CDR3 is TGTGCCAGCAGTTACGGGGACAGGGGTGGCGAGCAGTACTTC.

This clone was seen just once. This chain links TRBV19 with TRBJ1-1; weak D call: TRBD1 (6 bases). Trimming took off 3 bases at V and 6 bases at J, with 14 bases between the two ends. Germline assignment: CDR1 LNHDA and CDR2 SQIVND (reference sequence). This CDR3 has 14 residues. The CDR3 nucleotides are TGTGCCAGTAGTATGGACAGCTACTACGCTGAAGCTTTCTTT. This translates into CASSMDSYYAEAFF.

This clone was detected only once. This rearrangement joins TRBV5-4 to TRBJ2-5; 13 bases agree with TRBD2. This CDR3 comprises 18 residues. The ends lost 4 bases at V and 0 bases at J; junction bases unmatched: 9. Germline V gene lookup returns CDR1 SGHNT and CDR2 YYREEE (reference sequence). The CDR3 here is CASSKSPGLAGYQETQYF. CDR3 DNA sequence: TGTGCCAGCAGCAAGTCCCCGGGACTAGCGGGGTACCAAGAGACCCAGTACTTC.

The rearrangement links TRBV5-1 to TRBJ1-6; 8 bases are a match to TRBD1. The CDR3 spans 17 residues. The junction had 6 bases not matched to a gene; V was cut back by 4 bases and J by 0 bases. Germline loops: CDR1 SGHRS, CDR2 YFSETQ. The CDR3 spells CASSADRGGSYNSPLHF. In DNA, the CDR3 is TGCGCCAGCAGCGCAGACAGGGGAGGCTCCTATAATTCACCCCTCCACTTT.

This clone has more than one count but fewer than ten. The V gene is TRBV6-4, the J gene TRBJ2-3; the match to TRBD2 covers 11 bases. Trimming cost V 3 bases and J 4 bases; bases outside gene matches: 6. CDR3 length: 16 residues. CDR1 is MRHNA and CDR2 is SNTAGT in the germline V gene. CDR3 loop: CASSEATSGSADTQYF. CDR3 DNA: TGTGCCAGCAGTGAAGCCACTAGCGGGAGCGCAGATACGCAGTATTTT.

The chain is built from TRBV7-8 and TRBJ1-1, with D uncertain. V was pared by 1 base and J by 8 bases, with 11 bases between. CDR1 SGHVS and CDR2 FQNEAQ come from the germline V gene. CDR3 length: 13 amino acids. The chain's CDR3 is CASSLVRRVEAFF. For the CDR3, the DNA is TGTGCCAGCAGCTTAGTAAGGCGGGTCGAAGCTTTCTTT. Full variable domain (outside the CDR3, taken from reference TRBV7-8 and TRBJ1-1): GAGVSQSPRYKVAKRGQDVALRCDPISGHVSLFWYQQALGQGPEFLTYFQNEAQLDKSGLPSDRFFAERPEGSVSTLKIQRTQQEDSAVYLCASSLVRRVEAFFGQGTRLTVV.

There are a few counts of this clone. V is TRBV29-1 and J is TRBJ1-1; unclear D gene. Deletions cut 4 bases from V and 10 bases from J, with 19 bases between. The CDR3 loop spans 13 amino acids. The germline gives CDR1 SQVTM, CDR2 ANQGSEA. CDR3 DNA: TGCAGCGTTGTTGGATATTTGAGAGGGCCAGCTTTCTTT. Its protein product is CSVVGYLRGPAFF.

The chain has TRBV18 and TRBJ2-1; 12 bases line up with TRBD2. The J segment lost 12 bases and the V segment lost 3 bases, leaving 12 bases of the junction unmatched. From germline, CDR1 is KGHSH and CDR2 LQKENI. There are 16 residues in the CDR3. The CDR3 here is CASSPPSSGRARGQFF. The CDR3 DNA reads TGTGCCAGCTCACCTCCCTCTAGCGGGAGGGCCAGGGGGCAGTTCTTC.

The V call is TRBV5-1, the J call TRBJ2-1; 8 nucleotides align to TRBD1. This CDR3 is built from 15 residues. Germline CDR1 SGHRS, CDR2 YFSETQ. The junction had 11 bases not matched to a gene; V was cut back by 4 bases and J by 8 bases. The CDR3 spells CASSHRDRLKDEQFF. In nucleotides, the CDR3 is TGCGCCAGCAGCCACCGGGACAGGCTCAAGGATGAGCAGTTCTTC.

This rearrangement joins TRBV5-4 to TRBJ1-6; D is undetermined. V was clipped by 4 bases and J by 7 bases, with 12 bases between them. Germline CDR1 and CDR2: SGHNT and YYREEE (reference sequence). This CDR3 has 14 amino acids. Written as DNA, the CDR3 is TGTGCCAGCAGCCCCAGAACGATCAATTCACCCCTCCACTTT. Protein sequence: CASSPRTINSPLHF.

The J gene is TRBJ2-5, the V gene TRBV25-1, with 8 nucleotides matching TRBD2. V gave up 6 bases and J gave up 5 bases; unmatched junction bases: 5. The CDR3 spans 13 residues. From germline, CDR1 is MGHDK and CDR2 SYGVNS. The CDR3: CASRPSGSETQYF. CDR3 sequence (DNA): TGTGCCAGCAGGCCGAGCGGGAGCGAGACCCAGTACTTC.

The chain has TRBV3-1 (or the pseudogene TRBV3-2) and TRBJ2-3, with D unresolved. CDR1 LGHDT and CDR2 YNNKEL come from the germline V gene (reference sequence). Trimming stripped 3 bases from V and 3 bases from J, with 7 bases between. The CDR3 is made up of 13 amino acids. The CDR3 is CASSQGPTDTQYF. CDR3 nucleotides: TGTGCCAGCAGCCAGGGCCCAACAGATACGCAGTATTTT.

The rearrangement joins TRBV5-1 to TRBJ1-2, with D unresolved. V lost 4 bases to trimming and J lost 4 bases, with 23 bases between them. The CDR3 is 17 amino acids. Per the germline V gene, CDR1 is SGHRS and CDR2 is YFSETQ. The CDR3 DNA reads TGCGCCAGCAGCCTTGGGCAGGATGCCCTTAACCTCTATGGCTACACCTTC. Translating it yields CASSLGQDALNLYGYTF.

The rearrangement joins TRBV6-5 to TRBJ2-5, with D possibly TRBD1 on 6 matching bases. V lost 6 bases and J lost 7, with 18 bases in between. CDR3 size: 14 residues. From germline, CDR1 is MNHEY and CDR2 SVGAGI. In DNA form, the CDR3 reads TGTGCCAGCAGCCCGAGGTCAGGGGTGGGGACCCAGTACTTC. This sequence encodes CASSPRSGVGTQYF.

This chain uses TRBV7-9 with TRBJ2-2; D remains unclear. V was trimmed by 6 bases and J by 4 bases, leaving 6 bases between them. Looked up from germline, CDR1 is SEHNR and CDR2 is FQNEAQ (reference sequence). The CDR3 has 12 residues. Here the CDR3 DNA reads TGTGCCAGCAGAGGCGGCACCGGGGAGCTGTTTTTT. Its protein product is CASRGGTGELFF.

This chain uses TRBV10-2 with TRBJ1-4; 7 bases align to TRBD1. CDR3 size: 17 residues. Germline CDR1 WSHSY, CDR2 SAAADI. The trim removed 6 bases at V and 0 bases at J, leaving 10 bases unmatched. The CDR3 region is CASSGVYTGATNEKLFF. CDR3 nucleotide sequence: TGCGCCAGCAGCGGGGTTTATACAGGGGCAACTAATGAAAAACTGTTTTTT.

This clone was picked up one time. The rearrangement uses TRBV27 and TRBJ2-5; 16 nucleotides line up with TRBD2. The V segment lost 0 bases and the J segment 4 bases; nucleotides outside the gene matches: 8. Germline V CDR1 and CDR2: MNHEY, SMNVEV (reference sequence). This CDR3 comprises 19 residues. Written as DNA, the CDR3 is TGTGCCAGCAGTTTATCCGGGACTAGCGGGAGGGCCGTGGGAGAGACCCAGTACTTC. This encodes CASSLSGTSGRAVGETQYF.

Notes on this clone: A read error may explain this, as a much larger clone is one base away. This chain connects TRBV7-2 to TRBJ1-2, with TRBD1 matching 7 bases. Germline loops: CDR1 SGHTA, CDR2 FQGNSA. V shed 1 base and J 2 bases; nucleotides not matched to a gene: 1. The length of the CDR3 is 14 residues. The CDR3 loop is CASSLEQGNYGYTF. CDR3 DNA: TGTGCCAGCAGCTTAGAACAGGGGAACTATGGCTACACCTTC.

This clone was detected once. This rearrangement joins TRBV7-2 to TRBJ2-5; the D is unclear. The CDR3 loop spans 13 amino acids. Germline lookup yields CDR1 SGHTA and CDR2 FQGNSA. Trimming cost V 2 bases and J 1 base, with 5 bases left between them. In nucleotides, the CDR3 is TGTGCCAGCAGCTTACTACGCCAAGAGACCCAGTACTTC. Amino acids: CASSLLRQETQYF.

This rearrangement joins TRBV2 to TRBJ2-5, with TRBD1 as a possible D gene (6 bases). V was clipped by 4 bases and J by 5 bases, with 17 bases between them. CDR1 and CDR2 (germline): SNHLY, FYNNEI. The CDR3 extends over 15 amino acids. Written as DNA, the CDR3 is TGTGCCAGCAGTGTGGGGTGGGGGCAGGGGGAGACCCAGTACTTC. Encoded protein: CASSVGWGQGETQYF.

The chain has TRBV18 and TRBJ1-1; D gene uncertain. The germline gives CDR1 KGHSH, CDR2 LQKENI. The CDR3 has 13 residues. Trimming shortened V by 3 bases and J by 8 bases, and 13 bases separated the two germline ends. Here the CDR3 reads CASSPSGVGEAFF. CDR3 nucleotides: TGTGCCAGCTCACCCTCCGGGGTGGGAGAAGCTTTCTTT.

The chain carries TRBV28 and TRBJ1-2; D gene unclear. Germline V gene sequence: CDR1 MDHEN, CDR2 SYDVKM. CDR3 length: 13 residues. V lost 10 bases, J lost 6 bases, and 18 bases lay in between. The CDR3 DNA is TGTGCCACACCGGCGCTGCGGTCTGATGGCTACACCTTC. This gives the protein CATPALRSDGYTF.

The rearrangement joins TRBV6-6 to TRBJ2-7; a possible D gene is TRBD2 (6 bases). The V gene's germline CDR1 is MNHNY and CDR2 SVGAGI (reference sequence). The V and J ends lost 0 bases and 9 bases respectively, with 18 bases between them. The CDR3 is 15 amino acids. CDR3 protein: CASSYSNPREYGQYF. For the CDR3, the DNA is TGTGCCAGCAGTTACTCGAATCCACGGGAGTATGGGCAGTACTTC.

The chain joins TRBV6-4 to TRBJ1-1; D gene uncertain. The germline CDR1 and CDR2 sequences are MRHNA and SNTAGT. The CDR3 is 12 amino acids. The CDR3 region has the DNA TGTGTCCGTCAGAGGCTTAAGGCTGAAGCTTTCTTT. Translation gives CVRQRLKAEAFF.

This clone occurred a few times. V is TRBV11-2 and J is TRBJ1-3; 7 nucleotides line up with TRBD1. The CDR3 has 13 amino acids. CDR1 and CDR2 from the germline V gene are SGHAT and FQNNGV. J was trimmed by 7 bases and V by 4 bases; bases with no gene match: 4. The CDR3 DNA follows: TGTGCCAGCAGCTACCTACAGGGGAACACCATATATTTT. Protein: CASSYLQGNTIYF.

The CDR3 here is CAISSGSHGYTF. The CDR3 bases are TGTGCCATCAGCTCAGGGTCGCATGGCTACACCTTC. The V and J genes are TRBV10-3 and TRBJ1-2, with a possible D match to TRBD1 (5 bases). The ends were cut back, 6 bases at V and 6 bases at J, with 11 bases in the middle. Germline CDR1 reads ENHRY; CDR2 reads SYGVKD. The CDR3 totals 12 residues.

The gene calls are TRBV6-5 and TRBJ1-3; D gene uncertain. CDR1 is MNHEY, CDR2 SVGAGI, per germline. Trimming cost V 8 bases and J 0 bases, with 14 bases left between them. CDR3 length: 15 amino acids. CDR3 bases: TGTGCCAGCCCGTCGGGTCCCTCCTCTGGAAACACCATATATTTT. Its translation: CASPSGPSSGNTIYF.